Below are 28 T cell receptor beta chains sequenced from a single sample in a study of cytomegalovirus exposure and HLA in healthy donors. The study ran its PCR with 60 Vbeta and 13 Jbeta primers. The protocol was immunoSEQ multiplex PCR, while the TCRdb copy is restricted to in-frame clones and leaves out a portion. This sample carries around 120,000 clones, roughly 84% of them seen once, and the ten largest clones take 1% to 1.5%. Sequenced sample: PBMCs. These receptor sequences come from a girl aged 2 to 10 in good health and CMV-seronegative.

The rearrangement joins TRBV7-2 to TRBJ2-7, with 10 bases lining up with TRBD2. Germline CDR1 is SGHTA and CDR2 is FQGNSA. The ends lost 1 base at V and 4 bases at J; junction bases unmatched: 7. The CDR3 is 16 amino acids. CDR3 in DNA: TGTGCCAGCAGCTTAGATTCTAGCGGGAGAGGGTACGAGCAGTACTTC. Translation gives CASSLDSSGRGYEQYF.

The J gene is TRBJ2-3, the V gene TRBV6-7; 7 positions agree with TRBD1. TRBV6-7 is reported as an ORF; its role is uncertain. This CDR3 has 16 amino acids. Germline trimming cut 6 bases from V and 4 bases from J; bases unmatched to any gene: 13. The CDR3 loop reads CASSRHDRVGSDTQYF. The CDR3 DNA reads TGTGCCAGCAGCCGCCACGACAGGGTAGGTTCAGATACGCAGTATTTT.

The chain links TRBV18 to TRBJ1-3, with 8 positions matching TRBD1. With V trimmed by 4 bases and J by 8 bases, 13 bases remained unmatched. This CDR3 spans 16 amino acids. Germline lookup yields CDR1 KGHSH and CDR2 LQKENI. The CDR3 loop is CASSRQGTANRDTIYF. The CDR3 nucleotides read TGTGCCAGCTCACGACAGGGGACCGCTAATCGGGACACCATATATTTT. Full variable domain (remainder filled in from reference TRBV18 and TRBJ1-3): NAGVMQNPRHLVRRRGQEARLRCSPMKGHSHVYWYRQLPEEGLKFMVYLQKENIIDESGMPKERFSAEFPKEGPSILRIQQVVRGDSAAYFCASSRQGTANRDTIYFGEGSWLTVV.

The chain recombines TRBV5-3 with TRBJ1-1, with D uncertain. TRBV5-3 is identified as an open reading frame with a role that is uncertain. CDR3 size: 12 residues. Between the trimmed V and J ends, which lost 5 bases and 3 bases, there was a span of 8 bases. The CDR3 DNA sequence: TGTGCCAGAAGGCAGGAGGACACTGAAGCTTTCTTT. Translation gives CARRQEDTEAFF.

The CDR3 region is CASSLSSALSLSNQPQHF. In DNA, the CDR3 is TGTGCCAGCAGTTTATCCTCGGCTCTTAGCCTTAGCAATCAGCCCCAGCATTTT. The chain combines TRBV27 with TRBJ1-5; D is undetermined. The germline V gene encodes CDR1 MNHEY and CDR2 SMNVEV (reference sequence). The germline V and J ends were trimmed by 0 bases and 0 bases, with 15 bases remaining between them. This CDR3 region has 18 residues.

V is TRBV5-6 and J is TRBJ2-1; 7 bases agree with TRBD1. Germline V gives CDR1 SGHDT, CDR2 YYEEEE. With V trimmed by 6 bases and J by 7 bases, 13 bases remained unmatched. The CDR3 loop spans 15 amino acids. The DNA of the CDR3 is TGTGCCAGCACAATACAGGGGATCTATACGAATGAGCAGTTCTTC. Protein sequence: CASTIQGIYTNEQFF. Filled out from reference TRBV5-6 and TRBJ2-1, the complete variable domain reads DAGVTQSPTHLIKTRGQQVTLRCSPKSGHDTVSWYQQALGQGPQFIFQYYEEEERQRGNFPDRFSGHQFPNYSSELNVNALLLGDSALYLCASTIQGIYTNEQFFGPGTRLTVL.

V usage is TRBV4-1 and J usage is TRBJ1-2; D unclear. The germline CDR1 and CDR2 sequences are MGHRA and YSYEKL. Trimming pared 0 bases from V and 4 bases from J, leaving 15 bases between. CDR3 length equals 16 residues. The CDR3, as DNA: TGCGCCAGCAGCCAAGAATCGAGGGCTGGAGGCTATGGCTACACCTTC. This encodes CASSQESRAGGYGYTF.

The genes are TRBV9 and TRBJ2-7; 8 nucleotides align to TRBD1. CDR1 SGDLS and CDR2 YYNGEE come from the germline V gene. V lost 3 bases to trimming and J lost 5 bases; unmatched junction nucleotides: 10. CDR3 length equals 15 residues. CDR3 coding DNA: TGTGCCAGCAGCGCTCCCCCCGGACAGGGTAACGAGCAGTACTTC. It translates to CASSAPPGQGNEQYF.

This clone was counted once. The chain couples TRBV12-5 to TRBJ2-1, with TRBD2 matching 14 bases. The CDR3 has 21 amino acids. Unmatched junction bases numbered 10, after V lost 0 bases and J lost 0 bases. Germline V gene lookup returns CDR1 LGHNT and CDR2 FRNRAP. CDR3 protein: CASGLVFLGTSGSSSYNEQFF. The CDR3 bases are TGTGCTAGTGGTTTGGTTTTTCTGGGGACTAGCGGGAGTAGCTCCTACAATGAGCAGTTCTTC.

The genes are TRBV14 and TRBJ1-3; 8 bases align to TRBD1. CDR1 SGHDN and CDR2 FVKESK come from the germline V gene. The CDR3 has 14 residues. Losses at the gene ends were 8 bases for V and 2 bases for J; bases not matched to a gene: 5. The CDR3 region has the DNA TGTGCCAGCCGTGGGACAGGCCCTGGAAACACCATATATTTT. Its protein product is CASRGTGPGNTIYF.

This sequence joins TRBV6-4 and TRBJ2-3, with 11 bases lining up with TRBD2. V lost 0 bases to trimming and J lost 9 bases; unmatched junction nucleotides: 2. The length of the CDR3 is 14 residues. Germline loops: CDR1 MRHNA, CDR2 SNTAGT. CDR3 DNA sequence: TGTGCCAGCAGTGACTCCCGGACTAGCGGGACGCAGTATTTT. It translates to CASSDSRTSGTQYF.

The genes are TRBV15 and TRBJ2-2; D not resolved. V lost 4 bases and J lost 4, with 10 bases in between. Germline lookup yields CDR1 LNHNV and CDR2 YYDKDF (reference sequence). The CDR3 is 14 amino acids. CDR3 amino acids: CATSKISITGELFF. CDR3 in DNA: TGTGCCACCAGCAAGATTAGTATCACCGGGGAGCTGTTTTTT.

CDR3 bases: TGTGCCAGCAGCTTTTCAGGGGCGGCTGAAGCTTTCTTT. This gives the protein CASSFSGAAEAFF. The V call is TRBV7-9, the J call TRBJ1-1, with D possibly TRBD1 on 6 matching bases. This CDR3 region has 13 residues. The germline CDR1 and CDR2 sequences are SEHNR and FQNEAQ (reference sequence). The V end was cut by 3 bases, the J end by 6 bases, with 11 bases between.

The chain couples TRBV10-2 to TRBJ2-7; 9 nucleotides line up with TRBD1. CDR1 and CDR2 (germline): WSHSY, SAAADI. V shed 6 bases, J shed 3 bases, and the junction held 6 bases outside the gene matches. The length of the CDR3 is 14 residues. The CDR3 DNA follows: TGCGCCAGCAGAAGGGACAGGGTGAACTACGAGCAGTACTTC. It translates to CASRRDRVNYEQYF.

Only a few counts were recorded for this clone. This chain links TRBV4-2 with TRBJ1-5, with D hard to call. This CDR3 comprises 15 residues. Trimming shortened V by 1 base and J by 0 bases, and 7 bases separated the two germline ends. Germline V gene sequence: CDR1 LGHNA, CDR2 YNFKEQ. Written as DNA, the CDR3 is TGTGCCAGCAGCCAAGGAGACACTAGCAATCAGCCCCAGCATTTT. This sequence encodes CASSQGDTSNQPQHF.

CDR3 amino acids: CASSSQDRGPPEAFF. CDR3 DNA: TGTGCCAGCAGCTCACAGGACAGGGGGCCCCCTGAAGCTTTCTTT. This sequence joins TRBV7-2 and TRBJ1-1; the match to TRBD1 covers 11 bases. The CDR3 consists of 15 residues. The J segment lost 6 bases and the V segment lost 4 bases, leaving 7 bases of the junction unmatched. CDR1 and CDR2 from the germline V gene are SGHTA and FQGNSA.

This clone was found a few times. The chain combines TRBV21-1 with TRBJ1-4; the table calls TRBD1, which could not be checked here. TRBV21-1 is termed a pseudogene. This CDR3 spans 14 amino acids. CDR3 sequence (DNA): TGTGCCAGCAGCACCAGGCGACGTAATGAAAAACTGTTTTTT. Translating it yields CASSTRRRNEKLFF.

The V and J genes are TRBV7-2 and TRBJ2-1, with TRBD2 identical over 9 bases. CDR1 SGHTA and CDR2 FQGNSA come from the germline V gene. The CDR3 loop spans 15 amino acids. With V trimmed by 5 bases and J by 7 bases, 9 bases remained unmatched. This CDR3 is CASSPTRGGINEQFF. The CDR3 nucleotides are TGTGCCAGCAGCCCCACGCGGGGGGGGATTAATGAGCAGTTCTTC.

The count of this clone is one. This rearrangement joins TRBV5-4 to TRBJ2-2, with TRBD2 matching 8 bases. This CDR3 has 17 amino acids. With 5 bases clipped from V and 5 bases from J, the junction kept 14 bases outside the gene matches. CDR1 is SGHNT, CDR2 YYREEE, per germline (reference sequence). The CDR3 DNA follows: TGTGCCAGCAGGCCGAGGCCTAGCGGGCCGGGAACCGGGGAGCTGTTTTTT. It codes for CASRPRPSGPGTGELFF.

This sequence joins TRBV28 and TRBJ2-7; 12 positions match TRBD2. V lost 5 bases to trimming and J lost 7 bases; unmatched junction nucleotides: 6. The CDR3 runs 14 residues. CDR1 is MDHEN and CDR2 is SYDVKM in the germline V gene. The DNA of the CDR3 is TGTGCCAGCAGTCTGACTAGCGGGAGTGGTGAGCAGTACTTC. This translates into CASSLTSGSGEQYF.

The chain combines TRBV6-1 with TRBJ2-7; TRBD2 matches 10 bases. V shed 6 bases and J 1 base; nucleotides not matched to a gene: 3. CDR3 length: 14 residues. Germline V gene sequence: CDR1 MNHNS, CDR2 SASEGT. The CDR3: CASSPSGSSYEQYF. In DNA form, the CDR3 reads TGTGCCAGCAGCCCTAGCGGGAGTTCCTACGAGCAGTACTTC.

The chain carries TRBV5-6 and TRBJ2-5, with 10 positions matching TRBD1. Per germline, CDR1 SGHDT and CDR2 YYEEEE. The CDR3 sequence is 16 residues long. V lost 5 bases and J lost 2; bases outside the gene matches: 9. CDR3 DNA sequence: TGTGCCAGCAGTCTAACCGGGACAGGGGTGCAAGAGACCCAGTACTTC. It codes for CASSLTGTGVQETQYF. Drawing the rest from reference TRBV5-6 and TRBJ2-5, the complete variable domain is DAGVTQSPTHLIKTRGQQVTLRCSPKSGHDTVSWYQQALGQGPQFIFQYYEEEERQRGNFPDRFSGHQFPNYSSELNVNALLLGDSALYLCASSLTGTGVQETQYFGPGTRLLVL.

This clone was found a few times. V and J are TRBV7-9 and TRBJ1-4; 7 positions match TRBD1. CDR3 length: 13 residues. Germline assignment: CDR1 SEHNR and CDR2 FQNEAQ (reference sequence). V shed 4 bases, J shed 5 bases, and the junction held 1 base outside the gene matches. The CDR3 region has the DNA TGTGCCAGCAGCTCGACAGGGAATGAAAAACTGTTTTTT. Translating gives CASSSTGNEKLFF.

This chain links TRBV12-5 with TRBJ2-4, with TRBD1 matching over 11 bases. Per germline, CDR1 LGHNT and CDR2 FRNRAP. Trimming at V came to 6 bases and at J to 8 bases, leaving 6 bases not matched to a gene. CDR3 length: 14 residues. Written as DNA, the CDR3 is TGTGCTAGTGGAACTGGACAGGGGGCAGACATTCAGTACTTC. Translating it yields CASGTGQGADIQYF. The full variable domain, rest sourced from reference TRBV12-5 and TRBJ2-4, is DARVTQTPRHKVTEMGQEVTMRCQPILGHNTVFWYRQTMMQGLELLAYFRNRAPLDDSGMPKDRFSAEMPDATLATLKIQPSEPRDSAVYFCASGTGQGADIQYFGAGTRLSVL.

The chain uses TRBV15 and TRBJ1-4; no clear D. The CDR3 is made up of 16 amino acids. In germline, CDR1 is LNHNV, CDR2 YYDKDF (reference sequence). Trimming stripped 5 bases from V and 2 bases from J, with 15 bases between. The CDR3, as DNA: TGTGCCACCAGCCCAGAGGGCGGGGTCACTAATGAAAAACTGTTTTTT. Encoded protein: CATSPEGGVTNEKLFF.

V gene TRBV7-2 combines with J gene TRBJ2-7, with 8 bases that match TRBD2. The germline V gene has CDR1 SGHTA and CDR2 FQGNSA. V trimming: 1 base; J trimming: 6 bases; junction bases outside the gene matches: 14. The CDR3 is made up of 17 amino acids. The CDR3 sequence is CASSLGWFRGGEFEQYF. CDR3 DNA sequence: TGTGCCAGCAGCTTAGGGTGGTTCCGGGGGGGCGAATTCGAGCAGTACTTC.

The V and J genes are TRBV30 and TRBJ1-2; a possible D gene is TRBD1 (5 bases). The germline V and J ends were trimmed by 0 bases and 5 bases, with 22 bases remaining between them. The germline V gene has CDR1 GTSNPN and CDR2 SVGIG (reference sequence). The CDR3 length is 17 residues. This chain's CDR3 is CAWSVSFIQGVEYGYTF. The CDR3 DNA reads TGTGCCTGGAGTGTAAGTTTCATCCAGGGCGTTGAGTATGGCTACACCTTC. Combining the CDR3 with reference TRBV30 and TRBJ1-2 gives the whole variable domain SQTIHQWPATLVQPVGSPLSLECTVEGTSNPNLYWYRQAAGRGLQLLFYSVGIGQISSEVPQNLSASRPQDRQFILSSKKLLLSDSGFYLCAWSVSFIQGVEYGYTFGSGTRLTVV.

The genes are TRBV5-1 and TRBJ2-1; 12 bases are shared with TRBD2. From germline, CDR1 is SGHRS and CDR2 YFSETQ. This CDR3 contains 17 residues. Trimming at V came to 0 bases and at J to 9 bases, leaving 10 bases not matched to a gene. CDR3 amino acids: CASSLAGLAGGPSEQFF. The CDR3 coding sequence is TGCGCCAGCAGCTTGGCCGGGCTAGCGGGAGGGCCTAGTGAGCAGTTCTTC.